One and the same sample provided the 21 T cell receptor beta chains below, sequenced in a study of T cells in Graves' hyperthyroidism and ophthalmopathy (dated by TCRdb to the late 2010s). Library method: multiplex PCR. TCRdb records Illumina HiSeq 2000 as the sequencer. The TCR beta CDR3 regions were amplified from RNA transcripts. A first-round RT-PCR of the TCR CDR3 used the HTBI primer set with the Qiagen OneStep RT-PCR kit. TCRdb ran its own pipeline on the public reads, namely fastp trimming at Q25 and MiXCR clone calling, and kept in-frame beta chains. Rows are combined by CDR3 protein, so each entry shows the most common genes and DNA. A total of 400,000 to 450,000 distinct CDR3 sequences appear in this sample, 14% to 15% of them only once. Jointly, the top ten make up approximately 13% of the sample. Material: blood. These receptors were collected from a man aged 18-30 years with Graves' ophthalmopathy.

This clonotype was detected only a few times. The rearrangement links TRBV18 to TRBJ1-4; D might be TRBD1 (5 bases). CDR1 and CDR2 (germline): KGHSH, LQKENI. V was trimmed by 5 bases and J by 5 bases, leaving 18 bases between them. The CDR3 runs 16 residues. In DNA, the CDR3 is TGTGCCAGCTCAATCTCCGGGACGGGAGACAATGAAAAACTGTTTTTT. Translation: CASSISGTGDNEKLFF. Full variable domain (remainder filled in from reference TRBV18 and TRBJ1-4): NAGVMQNPRHLVRRRGQEARLRCSPMKGHSHVYWYRQLPEEGLKFMVYLQKENIIDESGMPKERFSAEFPKEGPSILRIQQVVRGDSAAYFCASSISGTGDNEKLFFGSGTQLSVL.

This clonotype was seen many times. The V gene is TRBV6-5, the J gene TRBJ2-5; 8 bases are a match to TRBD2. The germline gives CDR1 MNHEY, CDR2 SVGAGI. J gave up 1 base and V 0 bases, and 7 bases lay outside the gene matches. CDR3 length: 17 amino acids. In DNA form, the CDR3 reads TGTGCCAGCAGTTACTCGGGTGATGCGGGAGGCCAAGAGACCCAGTACTTC. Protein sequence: CASSYSGDAGGQETQYF.

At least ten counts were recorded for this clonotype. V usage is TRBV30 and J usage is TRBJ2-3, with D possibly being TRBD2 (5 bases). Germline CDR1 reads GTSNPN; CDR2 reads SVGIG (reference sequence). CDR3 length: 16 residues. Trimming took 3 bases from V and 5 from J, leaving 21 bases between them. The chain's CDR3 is CAWRTHRGSGIDTQYF. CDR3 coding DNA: TGTGCCTGGAGAACCCACCGTGGGAGCGGAATAGATACGCAGTATTTT.

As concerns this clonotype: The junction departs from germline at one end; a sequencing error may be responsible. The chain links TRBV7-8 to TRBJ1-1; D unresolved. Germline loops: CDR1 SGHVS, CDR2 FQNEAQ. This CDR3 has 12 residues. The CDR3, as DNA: TGTGCCAGCAGCTTAGGAGGCACTGAAGCTCTCTTT. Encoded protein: CASSLGGTEALF.

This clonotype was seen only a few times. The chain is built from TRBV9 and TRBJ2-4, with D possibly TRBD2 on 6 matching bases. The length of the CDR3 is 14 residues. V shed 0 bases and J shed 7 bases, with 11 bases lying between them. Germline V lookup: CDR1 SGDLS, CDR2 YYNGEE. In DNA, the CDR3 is TGTGCCAGCAGCGTAGGTGGGCTAGCGAACATTCAGTACTTC. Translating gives CASSVGGLANIQYF.

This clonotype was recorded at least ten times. In DNA, the CDR3 is TGCGCCAGCAGCAGGGACAGGGCTACCAATCAGCCCCAGCATTTT. It translates to CASSRDRATNQPQHF. The V and J genes are TRBV5-1 and TRBJ1-5; 9 bases line up with TRBD1. Trimming at V came to 4 bases and at J to 3 bases, leaving 5 bases not matched to a gene. Germline loops: CDR1 SGHRS, CDR2 YFSETQ. CDR3 length: 15 residues.

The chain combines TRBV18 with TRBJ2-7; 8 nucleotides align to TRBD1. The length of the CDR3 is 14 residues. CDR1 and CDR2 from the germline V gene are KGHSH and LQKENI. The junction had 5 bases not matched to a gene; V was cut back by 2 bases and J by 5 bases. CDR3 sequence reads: CASSPRTGTNEQYF. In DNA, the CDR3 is TGTGCCAGCTCACCAAGGACAGGGACCAACGAGCAGTACTTC.

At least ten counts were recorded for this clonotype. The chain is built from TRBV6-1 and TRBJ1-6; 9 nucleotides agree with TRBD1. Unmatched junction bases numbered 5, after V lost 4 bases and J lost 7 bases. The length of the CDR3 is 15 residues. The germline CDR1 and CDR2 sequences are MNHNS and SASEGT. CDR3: CASSVWDRANSPLHF. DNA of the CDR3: TGTGCCAGCAGTGTGTGGGACAGGGCCAATTCACCCCTCCACTTT.

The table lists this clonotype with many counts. In DNA form, the CDR3 reads TGTGCCAGCAGCTTGGGACTAGCGCGACTCTACAATGAGCAGTTCTTC. It yields the protein CASSLGLARLYNEQFF. J is TRBJ2-1 and V is TRBV11-2; TRBD2 matches 10 bases. V shed 3 bases, J shed 3 bases, and the junction held 5 bases outside the gene matches. Germline CDR1 reads SGHAT; CDR2 reads FQNNGV. CDR3 size: 16 residues.

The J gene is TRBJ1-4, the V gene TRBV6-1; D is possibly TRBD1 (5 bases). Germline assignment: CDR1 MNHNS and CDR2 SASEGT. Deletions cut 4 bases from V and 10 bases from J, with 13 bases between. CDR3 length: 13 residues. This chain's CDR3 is CASSAQGQGKLFF. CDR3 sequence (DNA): TGTGCCAGCAGTGCCCAGGGTCAGGGAAAACTGTTTTTT.

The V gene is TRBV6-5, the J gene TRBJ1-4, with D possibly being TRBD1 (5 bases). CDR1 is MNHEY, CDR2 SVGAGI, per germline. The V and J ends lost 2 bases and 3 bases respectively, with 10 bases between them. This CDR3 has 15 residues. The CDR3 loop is CASSYGGTANEKLFF. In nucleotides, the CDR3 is TGTGCCAGCAGTTACGGGGGGACGGCTAATGAAAAACTGTTTTTT.

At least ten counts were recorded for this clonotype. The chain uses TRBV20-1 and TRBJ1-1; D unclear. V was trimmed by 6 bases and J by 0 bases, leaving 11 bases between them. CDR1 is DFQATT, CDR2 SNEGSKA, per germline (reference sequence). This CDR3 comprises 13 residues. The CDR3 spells CSARMHLNTEAFF. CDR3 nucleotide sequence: TGCAGTGCGAGAATGCACCTGAACACTGAAGCTTTCTTT.

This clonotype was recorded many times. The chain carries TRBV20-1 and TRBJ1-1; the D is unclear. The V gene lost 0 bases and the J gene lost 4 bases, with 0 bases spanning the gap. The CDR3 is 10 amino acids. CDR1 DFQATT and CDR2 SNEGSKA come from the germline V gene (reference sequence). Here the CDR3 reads CSARDTEAFF. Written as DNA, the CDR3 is TGCAGTGCTAGAGACACTGAAGCTTTCTTT.

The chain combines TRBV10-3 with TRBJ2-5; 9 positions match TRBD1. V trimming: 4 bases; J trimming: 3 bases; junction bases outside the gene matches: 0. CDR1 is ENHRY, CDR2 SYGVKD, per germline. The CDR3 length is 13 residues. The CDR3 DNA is TGTGCCATCAGTGGGACAGGGGAAGAGACCCAGTACTTC. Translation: CAISGTGEETQYF.

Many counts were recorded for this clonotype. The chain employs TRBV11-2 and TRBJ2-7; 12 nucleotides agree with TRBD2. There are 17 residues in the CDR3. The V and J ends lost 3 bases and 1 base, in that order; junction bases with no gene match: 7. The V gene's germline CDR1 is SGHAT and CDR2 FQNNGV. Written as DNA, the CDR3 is TGTGCCAGCAGCTTTATCGCTAGCGGGGGGGTATCCTACGAGCAGTACTTC. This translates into CASSFIASGGVSYEQYF.

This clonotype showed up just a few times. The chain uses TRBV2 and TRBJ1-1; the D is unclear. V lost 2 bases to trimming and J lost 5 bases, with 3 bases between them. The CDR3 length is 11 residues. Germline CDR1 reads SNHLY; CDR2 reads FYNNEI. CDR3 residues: CASSEQTEAFF. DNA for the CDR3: TGTGCCAGCAGTGAACAGACTGAAGCTTTCTTT. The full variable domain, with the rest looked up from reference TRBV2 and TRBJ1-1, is EPEVTQTPSHQVTQMGQEVILRCVPISNHLYFYWYRQILGQKVEFLVSFYNNEISEKSEIFDDQFSVERPDGSNFTLKIRSTKLEDSAMYFCASSEQTEAFFGQGTRLTVV.

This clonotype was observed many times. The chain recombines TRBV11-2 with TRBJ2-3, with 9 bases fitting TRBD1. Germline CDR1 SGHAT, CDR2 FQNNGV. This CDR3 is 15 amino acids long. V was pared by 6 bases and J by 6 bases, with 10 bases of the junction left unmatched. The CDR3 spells CASSPPGQGSDTQYF. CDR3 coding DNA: TGTGCCAGCAGTCCCCCGGGACAGGGAAGTGATACGCAGTATTTT. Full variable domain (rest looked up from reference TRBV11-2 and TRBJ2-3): EAGVAQSPRYKIIEKRQSVAFWCNPISGHATLYWYQQILGQGPKLLIQFQNNGVVDDSQLPKDRFSAERLKGVDSTLKIQPAKLEDSAVYLCASSPPGQGSDTQYFGPGTRLTVL.

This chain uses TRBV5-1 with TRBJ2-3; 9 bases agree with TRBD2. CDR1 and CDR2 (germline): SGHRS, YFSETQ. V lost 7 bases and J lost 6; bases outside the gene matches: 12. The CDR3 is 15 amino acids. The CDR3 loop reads CASGPRGGAFDTQYF. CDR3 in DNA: TGCGCCAGCGGCCCCCGCGGGGGGGCTTTTGATACGCAGTATTTT.

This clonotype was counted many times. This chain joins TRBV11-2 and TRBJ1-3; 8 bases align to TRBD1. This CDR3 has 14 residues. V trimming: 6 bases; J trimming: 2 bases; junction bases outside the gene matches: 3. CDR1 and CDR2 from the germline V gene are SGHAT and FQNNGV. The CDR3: CASRLQGAGNTIYF. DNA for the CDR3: TGTGCCAGCAGACTACAGGGGGCTGGAAACACCATATATTTT.

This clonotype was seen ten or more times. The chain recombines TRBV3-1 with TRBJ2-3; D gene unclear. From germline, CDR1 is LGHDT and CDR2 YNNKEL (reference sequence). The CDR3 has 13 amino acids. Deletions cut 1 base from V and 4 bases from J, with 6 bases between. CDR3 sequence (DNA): TGTGCCAGCAGCCAAGTTGGGCCAGATACGCAGTATTTT. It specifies CASSQVGPDTQYF.

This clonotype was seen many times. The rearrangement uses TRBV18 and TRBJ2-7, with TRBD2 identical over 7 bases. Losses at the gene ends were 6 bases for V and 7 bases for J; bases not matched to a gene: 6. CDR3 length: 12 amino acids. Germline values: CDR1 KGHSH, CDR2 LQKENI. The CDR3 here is CASSPRGVEQYF. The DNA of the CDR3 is TGTGCCAGCTCCCCCCGGGGGGTGGAGCAGTACTTC.